Detailed here is one T cell receptor beta chain. This entry belongs to a study of STAT5B mutations in CD4+ large granular lymphocyte leukemia. The V segment lost 4 bases and the J segment 2 bases; nucleotides outside the gene matches: 6. Germline CDR1 reads SEHNR; CDR2 reads FQNEAQ (reference sequence). CDR3 size: 15 residues. Assay used: immunoSEQ multiplex PCR; TCRdb lists only in-frame clones, some missing. The sample lists tens of thousands of clones; about 79% were seen once. Sequencing used CD4+ T cells from blood buffy coats. The V gene is TRBV7-9, the J gene TRBJ2-3, with TRBD1 identical over 7 bases. This receptor was taken from a human donor in good health. The CDR3 nucleotides read TGTGCCAGCAGCTCTCCCGGGACAGCCACAGATACGCAGTATTTT. As protein: CASSSPGTATDTQYF. The whole variable domain, filled in from reference TRBV7-9 and TRBJ2-3, reads DTGVSQNPRHKITKRGQNVTFRCDPISEHNRLYWYRQTLGQGPEFLTYFQNEAQLEKSRLLSDRFSAERPKGSFSTLEIQRTEQGDSAMYLCASSSPGTATDTQYFGPGTRLTVL.